This T cell receptor beta chain stems from a study of identical twins. cDNA molecules carried unique molecular identifiers, and template switching added a universal primer site. TCRdb itself ran the 5' RACE reads through MiXCR, one entry per CDR3 protein. The sample lists under 1 million distinct CDR3 sequences, over 9% occurring once. In its sample, this clonotype was seen a few times. The V and J ends lost 3 bases and 5 bases respectively, with 8 bases between them. Germline lookup yields CDR1 ENHRY and CDR2 SYGVKD. The length of the CDR3 is 14 residues. Separately, the same data were catalogued under a study of yellow fever vaccine responses in identical twins. As reported in that work: Convergence reportedly seemed to mark part of the twins' vaccine T cell response, with personalization marking the rest.

This clonotype was obtained from a woman between 18 and 29 years old in good health. The sequenced sample consisted of PBMCs. The chain employs TRBV10-3 and TRBJ1-6; D unclear. This CDR3 reads CAISDAQNNSPLHF. DNA for the CDR3: TGTGCCATCAGTGATGCACAGAATAATTCACCCCTCCACTTT.